This TCR beta chain was identified in a study of post-analysis software for immune sequencing data. General study findings and limits: TRBV5-6, TRBV5-1 and TRBV20-1 belonged to a set of roughly five TRBV segments that were more frequent in patients than controls.

CDR3 length: 12 residues. Looked up from germline, CDR1 is DFQATT and CDR2 is SNEGSKA (reference sequence). The V gene lost 2 bases and the J gene lost 5 bases, with 9 bases spanning the gap. cDNA libraries for TCR beta contained unique molecular identifiers. TCRdb used MiXCR to reprocess the PCR reads, holding one entry per CDR3 protein. In the table there are approximately 260,000 distinct CDR3 sequences, 36% of which are singletons. Ten or more counts support this clonotype. Its antigen remains unknown. This TCR came from a girl between 10 and 17 years old with multiple sclerosis. The rearrangement uses TRBV20-1 and TRBJ2-5; D unresolved. Sequenced sample: blood. The CDR3 coding sequence is TGCAGTGCTAGACTAGGTGCGGAGACCCAGTACTTC. It encodes CSARLGAETQYF.